This T cell receptor beta chain was profiled in a study of blood T cell repertoires in COVID-19. Turning to the study itself: Samples came from the United States, Italy and Spain, spanning acute and convalescent COVID-19. Nucleic acid was either cDNA or gDNA, and it came from T cells, B-cell-depleted T cells, or PBMCs.

Original processing methods: How many nucleated cells were present was estimated from reference gene primer amplification. Method: immunoSEQ multiplex PCR; TCRdb's copy keeps in-frame clones and lacks some. D and trimming were read from the DNA, whereas the V and J calls and clone size are those reported in that table. The table lists 61,000 or so clones, 65% to 85% of them singletons. The germline V gene encodes CDR1 ENHRY and CDR2 SYGVKD. The CDR3 extends over 15 amino acids. Trimming shortened V by 5 bases and J by 3 bases, and 17 bases separated the two germline ends. Sequencing was performed on peripheral blood. The receptor was derived from a woman in her 70s with acute or convalescent COVID-19. The chain joins TRBV10-3 to TRBJ2-7; maybe TRBD2 (6 bases). CDR3 sequence reads: CAISSTGTGDYEQYF. DNA for the CDR3: TGTGCCATCAGTAGTACCGGGACGGGAGACTACGAGCAGTACTTC.